The 2 T cell receptor beta chains below come from one sample, sequenced in a study of Ad26.COV2.S vaccination and SARS-CoV-2 variants. Treatment described: approximately 18 received Ad26.COV2.S at low or high dose, single or two shots; 5 received placebo; per-sample allocation not given. Material that was analyzed had been drawn on day 63 after the first vaccine or placebo injection. Clones were read by immunoSEQ multiplex PCR, and TCRdb kept only the in-frame ones, dropping some. The sample contains a few hundred thousand clones, 80% to 95% of which appear only once. The specimen was peripheral blood, collected in a trial of Ad26.COV2.S vaccine versus placebo. Every receptor here comes from a person between 18 and 60 years old who received the Ad26.COV2.S COVID-19 vaccine or a placebo.

The chain links TRBV10-3 to TRBJ2-2, with 8 bases matching TRBD2. The V gene end was trimmed by 4 bases and the J gene end by 7 bases; junction bases not matched to a gene: 2. The V gene's germline CDR1 is ENHRY and CDR2 SYGVKD. The CDR3 extends over 13 amino acids. The CDR3 nucleotides are TGTGCCATCAGTGCGGGGGGGATCGGGGAGCTGTTTTTT. Protein sequence: CAISAGGIGELFF.

This chain connects TRBV21-1 to TRBJ2-1; the table calls TRBD1, which could not be checked here. TRBV21-1 is labeled a pseudogene. This CDR3 has 16 amino acids. CDR3 sequence (DNA): TGTGCCAGCAGCAAAGTGAGGACAGGACTCTACAATGAGCAGTTCTTC. This translates into CASSKVRTGLYNEQFF.